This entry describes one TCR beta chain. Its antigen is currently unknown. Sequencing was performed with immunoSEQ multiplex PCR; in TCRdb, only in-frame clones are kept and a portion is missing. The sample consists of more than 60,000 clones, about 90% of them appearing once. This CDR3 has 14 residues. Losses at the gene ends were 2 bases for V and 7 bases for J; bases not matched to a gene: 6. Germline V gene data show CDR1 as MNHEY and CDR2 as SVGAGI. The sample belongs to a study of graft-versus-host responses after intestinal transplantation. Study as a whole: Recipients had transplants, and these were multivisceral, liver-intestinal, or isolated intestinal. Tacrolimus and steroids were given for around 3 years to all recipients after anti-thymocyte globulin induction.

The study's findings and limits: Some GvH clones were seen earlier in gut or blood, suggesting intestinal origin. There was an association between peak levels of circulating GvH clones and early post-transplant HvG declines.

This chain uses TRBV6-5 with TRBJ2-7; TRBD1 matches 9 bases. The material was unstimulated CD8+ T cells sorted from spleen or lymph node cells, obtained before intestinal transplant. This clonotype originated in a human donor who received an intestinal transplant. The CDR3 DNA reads TGTGCCAGCAGTTACCAGGGGACAGGGCGGGAGCAGTACTTC. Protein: CASSYQGTGREQYF.